A single sample is the source of the 7 T cell receptor beta chains below, sequenced in a study of T cells in Graves' hyperthyroidism and ophthalmopathy. Amplified TCR beta CDR3 regions came from RNA transcripts. Using the HTBI primer set, a first-round RT-PCR was run on the TCR CDR3. TCRdb fed the multiplex PCR reads into MiXCR, producing one record per CDR3 protein. This table holds hundreds of thousands of distinct CDR3 sequences, roughly 50% found once. Source material: peripheral blood or thyroid tissue (not recorded which). The receptors were sampled from a woman under 30 with Graves' hyperthyroidism.

On this clonotype: One end of the junction fails to match germline, which may point to a read error. This chain connects TRBV5-1 to TRBJ1-4; no clear D gene. This CDR3 comprises 15 residues. Per germline, CDR1 SGHRS and CDR2 YFSETQ. CDR3 region: CASSLDGRTNEKLFF. The CDR3 nucleotides are TGTGCCAGCAGCTTGGACGGACGGACGAATGAAAAACTGTTTTTT.

This rearrangement joins TRBV25-1 to TRBJ1-1, with 9 positions matching TRBD1. The V gene end was trimmed by 6 bases and the J gene end by 5 bases; junction bases not matched to a gene: 7. From germline, CDR1 is MGHDK and CDR2 SYGVNS. There are 14 residues in the CDR3. This CDR3 is CASRTGTGKTEAFF. The CDR3 nucleotides are TGTGCCAGCAGAACCGGGACAGGGAAGACTGAAGCTTTCTTT. The whole variable domain, remainder taken from reference TRBV25-1 and TRBJ1-1, is EADIYQTPRYLVIGTGKKITLECSQTMGHDKMYWYQQDPGMELHLIHYSYGVNSTEKGDLSSESTVSRIRTEHFPLTLESARPSHTSQYLCASRTGTGKTEAFFGQGTRLTVV.

The chain recombines TRBV12-3 or TRBV12-4 with TRBJ1-5; a weak D match, TRBD1 (5 bases). Trimming left V 4 bases short and J 3 bases short, with 10 bases between. The CDR3 is made up of 14 amino acids. The CDR3 DNA reads TGTGCCAGCAGTTACGGGGGAGCCAATCAGCCCCAGCATTTT. Translation: CASSYGGANQPQHF.

The chain couples TRBV2 to TRBJ1-4, with D possibly being TRBD1 (6 bases). The germline gives CDR1 SNHLY, CDR2 FYNNEI. This CDR3 has 16 residues. Trimming removed 6 bases at V and 3 bases at J, with 17 bases between. This chain's CDR3 is CASSPTGQSANEKLFF. CDR3 coding DNA: TGTGCCAGCAGCCCCACCGGACAGTCAGCTAATGAAAAACTGTTTTTT.

The J gene is TRBJ2-7, the V gene TRBV9; D may match TRBD1 or TRBD2 (5 bases each). The CDR3 is made up of 13 amino acids. Germline V gene data show CDR1 as SGDLS and CDR2 as YYNGEE. V lost 5 bases and J 6 bases, leaving 15 bases between the germline ends. The chain's CDR3 is CASSEVGAGEQYF. CDR3 DNA sequence: TGTGCCAGCAGTGAAGTCGGGGCCGGCGAGCAGTACTTC.

V usage is TRBV6-4 and J usage is TRBJ1-1, with D hard to call. The CDR3 contains 14 residues. Germline CDR1 MRHNA, CDR2 SNTAGT. Trimming took 0 bases from V and 1 from J, leaving 6 bases between them. The CDR3 DNA reads TGTGCCAGCAGTGACTCGGCCAGGAACACTGAAGCTTTCTTT. Protein: CASSDSARNTEAFF.

This clonotype was found a few times. The chain combines TRBV9 with TRBJ2-2, with no clear D. Trimming cost V 0 bases and J 1 base, with 4 bases left between them. The germline V gene has CDR1 SGDLS and CDR2 YYNGEE. This CDR3 has 14 amino acids. CDR3 in DNA: TGTGCCAGCAGCGTAGGGGAGAACACCGGGGAGCTGTTTTTT. It translates to CASSVGENTGELFF.